The entry below gives a single TCR beta chain sequence along with its context. Its antigen is still unknown. The CDR3 has 12 amino acids. In germline, CDR1 is SGHRS, CDR2 YFSETQ. Trimming removed 4 bases at V and 10 bases at J, with 12 bases between. Both 60 Vbeta primers and 13 Jbeta primers went into the PCR. Some clones are missing from TCRdb's copy, which holds only in-frame ones; the method was immunoSEQ multiplex PCR. The data show roughly 110,000 clones, 70% to 80% seen once. This entry is derived from a study of cytomegalovirus exposure and HLA in healthy donors. Whole-study findings and limits: A missense DCLRE1C variant was associated with V- and J-gene trimming of TCR beta chains in a later analysis, and an independent cohort replicated the association. The productive fraction for most TCR beta V segments was about 90% or about 30% in an earlier analysis. Among TCR beta chains of equal frequency, HLA-associated ones were more clonally expanded in a later analysis.

The specimen sequenced was PBMCs. The chain couples TRBV5-1 to TRBJ2-1, with D perhaps matching TRBD1 (5 bases). This receptor was obtained from a woman aged 30 to 39 in good health and CMV-seropositive. The CDR3 loop reads CASSIQGGEQFF. In nucleotides, the CDR3 is TGCGCCAGCAGCATCCAGGGTGGGGAGCAGTTCTTC.